These 24 T cell receptor beta chains were sequenced from one sample in a study of low-dose radiotherapy and immunotherapy resistance in tumors. Time point defined: before trial treatment. Primers targeting TRAV and TRBV primed first-strand cDNA, covering alpha and beta chains. TCRs were amplified for roughly 20 PCR cycles with a constant-region primer and V-primer adapter. TCRdb re-analysed the reads in MiXCR, keeping a single row per CDR3 protein. The table shows some 82,000 distinct CDR3 sequences, with 18% occurring only once. The sequenced sample was PBMCs, obtained before treatment. These receptors were collected from a male donor with prostate cancer.

This clonotype was recorded at least ten times. The chain has TRBV7-9 and TRBJ2-3; the D gene is possibly TRBD1 (5 bases). The CDR3 totals 13 residues. CDR1 is SEHNR, CDR2 FQNEAQ, per germline (reference sequence). CDR3 loop: CARGRVGTDTQYF. CDR3 coding DNA: TGTGCTCGCGGCAGGGTGGGCACAGATACGCAGTATTTT.

This clonotype appeared many times. The genes are TRBV15 and TRBJ2-6; the D gene is possibly TRBD2 (6 bases). CDR3 size: 15 residues. Germline CDR1 and CDR2: LNHNV and YYDKDF (reference sequence). V was cut by 4 bases and J by 4 bases, with 11 bases left in between. The CDR3 sequence is CATSMGGSGANVLTF. For the CDR3, the DNA is TGTGCCACCAGCATGGGGGGTTCCGGGGCCAACGTCCTGACTTTC.

This clonotype was observed a handful of times. The rearrangement uses TRBV12-3 or TRBV12-4 and TRBJ1-5, with TRBD1 matching over 9 bases. The trim removed 3 bases at V and 5 bases at J, leaving 2 bases unmatched. CDR3 length: 14 residues. CDR3 sequence reads: CASSFDRGDQPQHF. The CDR3 DNA sequence: TGTGCCAGCAGTTTCGACAGGGGGGATCAGCCCCAGCATTTT.

There are a few counts of this clonotype. The gene calls are TRBV7-9 and TRBJ2-2; D may correspond to TRBD1 or TRBD2 (5 bases each). The CDR3 loop spans 13 amino acids. The germline V gene encodes CDR1 SEHNR and CDR2 FQNEAQ (reference sequence). The V end lost 7 bases, the J end lost 5 bases, and 11 bases lay between the germline ends. This chain's CDR3 is CASISGSTGELFF. The CDR3 nucleotides are TGTGCCAGCATCTCAGGGAGTACCGGGGAGCTGTTTTTT.

This clonotype was detected a few times. The V call is TRBV7-9, the J call TRBJ1-2; D unresolved. Trimming left V 1 base short and J 1 base short, with 10 bases between. The CDR3 loop spans 15 amino acids. Germline values: CDR1 SEHNR, CDR2 FQNEAQ (reference sequence). The chain's CDR3 is CASSLDYRLNYGYTF. The CDR3 nucleotides read TGTGCCAGCAGCTTAGATTACCGACTTAACTATGGCTACACCTTC.

The V gene is TRBV29-1, the J gene TRBJ2-7, with 9 bases lining up with TRBD1. The CDR3 extends over 13 amino acids. Trimming at V came to 6 bases and at J to 4 bases, leaving 7 bases not matched to a gene. Germline V gene sequence: CDR1 SQVTM, CDR2 ANQGSEA. The CDR3, as DNA: TGCAGCGTGCCCGGGACAGGGCAGTACGAGCAGTACTTC. Its translation is CSVPGTGQYEQYF.

At least ten counts were recorded for this clonotype. The V call is TRBV2, the J call TRBJ1-1; D gene ambiguous. The length of the CDR3 is 13 residues. CDR1 SNHLY and CDR2 FYNNEI come from the germline V gene. V lost 6 bases, J lost 3 bases, and 11 bases lay in between. In DNA, the CDR3 is TGTGCCAGCAGGGTGGTCCAAGACACTGAAGCTTTCTTT. Protein: CASRVVQDTEAFF.

This clonotype has just a few counts. A read error may produce the germline difference seen at one junction end. For the CDR3, the DNA is TGTGCCAGCAGCTTGGGAGCGGATAATGGCTACACCTTC. Translation gives CASSLGADNGYTF. The chain is built from TRBV5-3 and TRBJ1-2, with no clear D. TRBV5-3 is an open reading frame whose function is uncertain. The CDR3 loop spans 13 amino acids.

The J gene is TRBJ2-1, the V gene TRBV29-1; D call uncertain. CDR1 is SQVTM and CDR2 is ANQGSEA in the germline V gene. V was shortened by 4 bases and J by 2 bases, with 12 bases between the two germline ends. The CDR3 consists of 14 residues. The CDR3 here is CSVVSDETYNEQFF. Written as DNA, the CDR3 is TGCAGCGTTGTGTCGGACGAAACCTACAATGAGCAGTTCTTC.

Comment on this clonotype: A read error likely explains this, since a far larger clone differs by one base. The chain has TRBV5-1 and TRBJ2-5, with 7 positions matching TRBD2. Germline CDR1 reads SGHRS; CDR2 reads YFSETQ. The J segment lost 11 bases and the V segment lost 2 bases, leaving 15 bases of the junction unmatched. CDR3 size: 15 residues. This CDR3 reads CASSFGGNSYNEQYF. The CDR3 coding sequence is TGCGCCAGCAGCTTCGGGGGGAACTCCTACAATGAGCAGTACTTC.

This clonotype was found many times. This rearrangement joins TRBV2 to TRBJ1-5; 8 bases are a match to TRBD1. Germline V lookup: CDR1 SNHLY, CDR2 FYNNEI. The junction had 9 bases not matched to a gene; V was cut back by 5 bases and J by 9 bases. The CDR3 runs 14 residues. As DNA, the CDR3 is TGTGCCAGCAGTAGGACAGGGACGATTGGGCCCCAGCATTTT. Protein sequence: CASSRTGTIGPQHF.

This clonotype was picked up many times. CDR3: CATSSGRAGYTF. Here the CDR3 DNA reads TGTGCCACCAGCTCGGGGAGGGCTGGCTACACCTTC. The chain has TRBV24-1 and TRBJ1-2; unclear D gene. V was clipped by 7 bases and J by 7 bases, with 12 bases between them. Germline assignment: CDR1 KGHDR and CDR2 SFDVKD. The CDR3 consists of 12 residues.

Many counts were recorded for this clonotype. The rearrangement links TRBV11-1 to TRBJ2-7; 10 positions agree with TRBD2. The CDR3 runs 14 residues. Trimming at V came to 2 bases and at J to 3 bases, leaving 1 base not matched to a gene. Germline-derived CDR1 and CDR2 are SGHAT and FQDESV (reference sequence). The DNA of the CDR3 is TGTGCCAGCAGCTTAACTAGCGGGGACTACGAGCAGTACTTC. Residues: CASSLTSGDYEQYF.

Ten or more counts support this clonotype. This rearrangement joins TRBV7-9 to TRBJ1-1; D unclear. The CDR3 runs to 13 residues. Germline values: CDR1 SEHNR, CDR2 FQNEAQ (reference sequence). The CDR3 nucleotides read TGTGTCGGCGTCCTAGGTGTGAACACTGAAGCTTTCTTT. It codes for CVGVLGVNTEAFF.

This clonotype has ten or more counts. The rearrangement links TRBV6-5 to TRBJ2-1, with D hard to call. The germline V gene has CDR1 MNHEY and CDR2 SVGAGI. Deletions cut 1 base from V and 5 bases from J, with 6 bases between. CDR3 length equals 13 residues. CDR3 nucleotides: TGTGCCAGCAGTTACTGGGATAACAATGAGCAGTTCTTC. Amino acids: CASSYWDNNEQFF.

This clonotype was found many times. This chain joins TRBV4-1 and TRBJ2-7; possible D gene TRBD2, 5 bases. Trimming removed 3 bases at V and 6 bases at J, with 15 bases between. Germline V gene lookup returns CDR1 MGHRA and CDR2 YSYEKL. The length of the CDR3 is 14 residues. CDR3 protein: CASSHQGLEGEQYF. CDR3 DNA: TGCGCCAGCAGCCACCAAGGACTTGAGGGCGAGCAGTACTTC.

This clonotype showed up many times. The rearrangement links TRBV28 to TRBJ2-5, with 8 bases aligning to TRBD2. The CDR3 extends over 14 amino acids. Germline trimming cut 6 bases from V and 5 bases from J; bases unmatched to any gene: 8. Germline V gene lookup returns CDR1 MDHEN and CDR2 SYDVKM. In DNA form, the CDR3 reads TGTGCCAGCAGCCGAGCGGGAGAAAGGGAGACCCAGTACTTC. This sequence encodes CASSRAGERETQYF.

This clonotype came up many times. This chain connects TRBV28 to TRBJ2-1; TRBD2 matches at 7 bases. The CDR3 covers 14 residues. The germline V gene has CDR1 MDHEN and CDR2 SYDVKM. J gave up 7 bases and V 6 bases, and 9 bases lay outside the gene matches. The CDR3 coding sequence is TGTGCCAGCAGAAGAGGGACTATGCGGAATGAGCAGTTCTTC. Protein: CASRRGTMRNEQFF.

This chain uses TRBV27 with TRBJ2-1; 9 bases are a match to TRBD1. CDR1 MNHEY and CDR2 SMNVEV come from the germline V gene (reference sequence). The CDR3 covers 15 residues. V trimming: 5 bases; J trimming: 4 bases; junction bases outside the gene matches: 6. The CDR3 sequence is CASSPLGTGYNEQFF. The CDR3 nucleotides are TGTGCCAGCAGTCCGCTTGGGACAGGGTACAATGAGCAGTTCTTC.

This clonotype occurred many times. This chain uses TRBV24-1 with TRBJ2-6, with TRBD2 matching 10 bases. With V trimmed by 4 bases and J by 2 bases, 10 bases remained unmatched. Germline CDR1 and CDR2: KGHDR and SFDVKD. The CDR3 is made up of 19 amino acids. CDR3 protein: CATSETQAGGITGANVLTF. The CDR3 region has the DNA TGTGCCACCAGTGAGACCCAAGCGGGGGGGATAACTGGGGCCAACGTCCTGACTTTC.

This clonotype has at least ten counts. This sequence joins TRBV4-2 and TRBJ2-6, with 7 bases identical to TRBD2. The CDR3 is 16 residues long. Germline V CDR1 and CDR2: LGHNA, YNFKEQ. V dropped 1 base and J dropped 1; count of bases not matched to a gene: 1. CDR3 protein: CASSQGGGSGANVLTF. CDR3 DNA: TGTGCCAGCAGCCAAGGGGGGGGATCTGGGGCCAACGTCCTGACTTTC.

In this sample, this clonotype turned up many times. The chain combines TRBV5-1 with TRBJ2-3; D not resolved. V was clipped by 4 bases and J by 3 bases, with 6 bases between them. Looked up from germline, CDR1 is SGHRS and CDR2 is YFSETQ. The CDR3 has 12 residues. CDR3 nucleotides: TGCGCCAGCAGCCAAGAAACAGATACGCAGTATTTT. Translating it yields CASSQETDTQYF.

This clonotype was found many times. The chain couples TRBV11-2 to TRBJ2-1; 10 positions match TRBD1. The CDR3 is made up of 15 amino acids. Per germline, CDR1 SGHAT and CDR2 FQNNGV. V lost 1 base to trimming and J lost 9 bases; unmatched junction nucleotides: 6. In DNA, the CDR3 is TGTGCCAGCAGCTTAGTCGGGACAGGGGTCCCTGAGCAGTTCTTC. Its protein is CASSLVGTGVPEQFF.

This clonotype was observed many times. The chain uses TRBV28 and TRBJ2-3; no reliable D call. The CDR3 has 13 amino acids. Per the germline V gene, CDR1 is MDHEN and CDR2 is SYDVKM. Trimming removed 8 bases at V and 7 bases at J, with 16 bases between. The CDR3 protein is CASGEGSINTQYF. The CDR3 nucleotides read TGTGCCAGCGGGGAAGGCAGCATCAATACGCAGTATTTT.